This is a list of T cell receptor beta chains from one sample in a study of beta chain features in type 1 diabetes. Some clones are missing from TCRdb's copy, which holds only in-frame ones; the method was immunoSEQ multiplex PCR. The sample yields a few hundred thousand clones, about 25% seen once. Sample: central memory CD4+ T cells from blood. The receptor source for this set is a man aged 30-40 years in good health. CDR3s include the opening cysteine and the closing phenylalanine or tryptophan. Size tells how often a clone was seen (once, few, many) or the class of an expanded clone, and some rows leave it out.

>TRBV5-1|many|TRBJ2-5
CASSLRGAGIQETQYF
>TRBV13|.|TRBJ1-2
CASSLTGAGYGYTF
>TRBV2|.|TRBJ2-6
CASSPGQGSGANVLTF
>TRBV7-9|few|TRBJ1-2
CASSLVDRFYGYTF
>TRBV6-6|few|TRBJ2-3
CASSQRGTDTQYF
>TRBV29-1|.|TRBJ2-5
CSVEEGGETQYF
>TRBV5-1|.|TRBJ2-5
CASSPGETQYF
>TRBV10-3|.|TRBJ2-1
CATSERDLRNEQFF
>TRBV5-6|.|TRBJ1-1
CASSFAGASTEAFF
>TRBV6-5|.|TRBJ2-1
CASSRTSGSYNEQFF
>TRBV27|few|TRBJ2-7
CASSLEGLAGHYEQYF
>TRBV10-3|many|TRBJ2-7
CAIMGADDQSGQYF
>TRBV29-1|.|TRBJ2-6
CSAVGQGVSGANVLTF
>TRBV29-1|many|TRBJ2-3
CSVDYRLAGADTQYF
>TRBV13|.|TRBJ2-1
CASSLSGYGRGSYNEQFF
>TRBV10-3|.|TRBJ2-3
CAIRLSGTTDTQYF
>TRBV29-1|few|TRBJ2-7
CSAMGQGAYEQYF
>TRBV27|once|TRBJ2-7
CASMDPPSYEQYF
>TRBV2|.|TRBJ2-5
CASSEEGSGQETQYF
>TRBV9|few|TRBJ2-3
CPSSVAGRGTDTQYF
>TRBV9|.|TRBJ2-1
CASSVGFGSGRANNEQFF
>TRBV18|.|TRBJ2-2
CASSAGRINTGELFF
>TRBV4-2|.|TRBJ2-5
CASSPSGGAGETQYF
>TRBV20-1|.|TRBJ2-2
CSARGAGELFF
>TRBV30|few|TRBJ2-7
CAWSVRGGYEQYF
>TRBV5-6|few|TRBJ1-1
CASSLTGEEAFF
>TRBV15|few|TRBJ1-1
CATSSSWVTAEAFF
>TRBV11-2|few|TRBJ1-1
CASSLEEHAGTEAFF
>TRBV19|few|TRBJ2-1
CASTSGSRNEQFF
>TRBV28|.|TRBJ1-1
CASSPTGRFAGAFF
>TRBV5-6|few|TRBJ2-4
CASSSGNIQYF
>TRBV7-8|.|TRBJ2-5
CASSSSDRGPTQYF
>TRBV7-8|.|TRBJ2-7
CASSFASYEQYF
>TRBV13|few|TRBJ1-3
CASSLAGDFGNTIYF
>TRBV29-1|.|TRBJ1-1
CSVVSAEQGAEAFF
>TRBV5-6|.|TRBJ1-2
CASSPTKINYGYTF
>TRBV30|.|TRBJ2-7
CAWSATYEQYF
>TRBV27|.|TRBJ1-1
CASSLSTGTNTEAFF
>TRBV4-2|.|TRBJ1-1
CASSPGPINTEAFF
>TRBV7-2|.|TRBJ2-3
CASSPLAGGPRDTQYF
>TRBV5-5|.|TRBJ2-3
CASTITRVADTQYF
>TRBV20-1|.|TRBJ2-1
CSAKTNEQFF
>TRBV19|few|TRBJ2-7
CASSIGHNYEQYF